The 26 T cell receptor beta chains given below trace back to one sample, sequenced in a study of T cell changes during pregnancy in multiple sclerosis. The protocol was immunoSEQ multiplex PCR, while the TCRdb copy is restricted to in-frame clones and leaves out a portion. The sample yields tens of thousands of clones, over 80% seen once. The sequencing here drew on peripheral blood, taken in the third trimester of pregnancy. These receptors were obtained from a female donor in good health, enrolled as a control in a pregnancy study.

The DNA of the CDR3 is TGCGCCAGCAGCTTGGTCGGCGGGGGGGCTTACACCGGGGAGCTGTTTTTT. It translates to CASSLVGGGAYTGELFF. This chain uses TRBV5-1 with TRBJ2-2, with 9 bases aligning to TRBD2. The CDR3 extends over 17 amino acids. Germline V gene sequence: CDR1 SGHRS, CDR2 YFSETQ. V lost 0 bases, J lost 3 bases, and 6 bases stayed unmatched.

The rearrangement joins TRBV5-6 to TRBJ2-1, with 10 positions matching TRBD2. Germline CDR1 is SGHDT and CDR2 is YYEEEE. The CDR3 has 16 amino acids. V shed 2 bases, J shed 3 bases, and the junction held 5 bases outside the gene matches. DNA for the CDR3: TGTGCCAGCAGCTTATTAAAGCGGGGGGGCTACAATGAGCAGTTCTTC. This encodes CASSLLKRGGYNEQFF.

This clone was recorded once. V and J are TRBV18 and TRBJ1-1; D unclear. This CDR3 contains 12 residues. The V gene's germline CDR1 is KGHSH and CDR2 LQKENI. V lost 2 bases and J 6 bases, leaving 7 bases between the germline ends. The CDR3 bases are TGTGCCAGCTCACCAAGCGCCCCTGAAGCTTTCTTT. Amino acids: CASSPSAPEAFF.

The gene calls are TRBV27 and TRBJ2-7, with 11 bases that match TRBD2. The CDR3 consists of 16 residues. V dropped 8 bases and J dropped 2; count of bases not matched to a gene: 11. Germline CDR1 MNHEY, CDR2 SMNVEV (reference sequence). The CDR3 loop reads CASFPGLAGPTYEQYF. The CDR3 DNA is TGTGCCAGCTTCCCAGGACTAGCGGGCCCGACCTACGAGCAGTACTTC.

The rearrangement links TRBV28 to TRBJ2-3; a weak D match, TRBD2 (6 bases). Trimming stripped 0 bases from V and 3 bases from J, with 10 bases between. Germline loops: CDR1 MDHEN, CDR2 SYDVKM. CDR3 length equals 15 residues. CDR3 amino acids: CASSLWEGLTDTQYF. The DNA of the CDR3 is TGTGCCAGCAGTTTATGGGAGGGCCTGACAGATACGCAGTATTTT.

The V and J genes are TRBV5-1 and TRBJ1-2; D is ambiguous. CDR3 length equals 13 residues. Germline values: CDR1 SGHRS, CDR2 YFSETQ. Trimming took 0 bases from V and 3 from J, leaving 6 bases between them. The CDR3 DNA reads as TGCGCCAGCAGCTTGGACAGTGACTATGGCTACACCTTC. Amino acid sequence: CASSLDSDYGYTF.

This clone was detected only once. J is TRBJ1-4 and V is TRBV19, with a weak D call TRBD1 (5 bases). This CDR3 has 16 residues. Trimming shortened V by 3 bases and J by 2 bases, and 13 bases separated the two germline ends. Germline CDR1 is LNHDA and CDR2 is SQIVND (reference sequence). The CDR3 DNA reads as TGTGCCAGTAGTATGACGTCAGGGATCACTAATGAAAAACTGTTTTTT. The encoded protein is CASSMTSGITNEKLFF.

The chain uses TRBV4-3 and TRBJ2-2; TRBD2 aligns across 9 bases. The CDR3 length is 16 residues. Germline CDR1 is LGHNA and CDR2 is YSLEER. Trimming removed 0 bases from V and 4 bases from J; junction bases left unmatched: 3. DNA for the CDR3: TGCGCCAGCAGCCAAGAAATAGCGGGAGCCACCGGGGAGCTGTTTTTT. Translation gives CASSQEIAGATGELFF.

This CDR3 is CASSLGLAENEQYF. The CDR3 DNA sequence: TGTGCCAGCAGCTTAGGACTAGCGGAGAACGAGCAGTACTTC. The chain is built from TRBV7-2 and TRBJ2-7, with 9 bases aligning to TRBD2. V shed 1 base and J 5 bases; nucleotides not matched to a gene: 3. The germline V gene has CDR1 SGHTA and CDR2 FQGNSA. This CDR3 comprises 14 residues.

This clone has only one observation. V usage is TRBV28 and J usage is TRBJ2-3; TRBD2 might be the D (5 bases). This CDR3 has 15 amino acids. Trimming took 7 bases from V and 0 from J, leaving 14 bases between them. Germline V gene lookup returns CDR1 MDHEN and CDR2 SYDVKM. The CDR3 nucleotides are TGTGCCAGCACCTCTCCAGCGGTAAGCACAGATACGCAGTATTTT. This translates into CASTSPAVSTDTQYF. The variable domain in full, with the rest retrieved from reference TRBV28 and TRBJ2-3, is DVKVTQSSRYLVKRTGEKVFLECVQDMDHENMFWYRQDPGLGLRLIYFSYDVKMKEKGDIPEGYSVSREKKERFSLILESASTNQTSMYLCASTSPAVSTDTQYFGPGTRLTVL.

CDR3 bases: TGTGCCAGCAGATTCGACAGGTCCGCTAGAGCTTTCTTT. Translation: CASRFDRSARAFF. This chain connects TRBV7-2 to TRBJ1-1, with a weak D call TRBD1 (6 bases). CDR3 size: 13 residues. Deletions cut 6 bases from V and 10 bases from J, with 18 bases between. CDR1 and CDR2 from the germline V gene are SGHTA and FQGNSA.

The rearrangement links TRBV19 to TRBJ2-2; TRBD2 aligns across 8 bases. The germline CDR1 and CDR2 sequences are LNHDA and SQIVND (reference sequence). Germline trimming cut 3 bases from V and 4 bases from J; bases unmatched to any gene: 7. The CDR3 runs to 16 residues. The CDR3 DNA is TGTGCCAGTAGTATTTGGGCGGGAGGTTCCACCGGGGAGCTGTTTTTT. Residues: CASSIWAGGSTGELFF.

The genes are TRBV27 and TRBJ2-6; D is unresolved. CDR1 and CDR2 (germline): MNHEY, SMNVEV (reference sequence). This CDR3 is 15 amino acids long. V was pared by 5 bases and J by 0 bases, with 8 bases between. The CDR3 reads CASSLRSSGANVLTF. DNA for the CDR3: TGTGCCAGCAGTCTACGGAGCTCTGGGGCCAACGTCCTGACTTTC.

The chain uses TRBV28 and TRBJ1-4; D unclear. Per the germline V gene, CDR1 is MDHEN and CDR2 is SYDVKM. The length of the CDR3 is 14 residues. V was trimmed by 3 bases and J by 6 bases, leaving 11 bases between them. The CDR3 nucleotides read TGTGCCAGCAGTTTCTTGGGAGGGTATGAAAAACTGTTTTTT. It codes for CASSFLGGYEKLFF. Looking up the rest from reference TRBV28 and TRBJ1-4 gives the full variable domain: DVKVTQSSRYLVKRTGEKVFLECVQDMDHENMFWYRQDPGLGLRLIYFSYDVKMKEKGDIPEGYSVSREKKERFSLILESASTNQTSMYLCASSFLGGYEKLFFGSGTQLSVL.

This clone occurred once. The genes are TRBV18 and TRBJ2-7; 11 bases map to TRBD2. Germline V gene lookup returns CDR1 KGHSH and CDR2 LQKENI. The CDR3 loop spans 14 amino acids. The V gene end was trimmed by 3 bases and the J gene end by 6 bases; junction bases not matched to a gene: 4. The CDR3 DNA reads as TGTGCCAGCTCACCGAGTAGCGGGAGGGGCGAGCAGTACTTC. Translating it yields CASSPSSGRGEQYF.

This rearrangement joins TRBV5-6 to TRBJ1-2, with D maybe TRBD1 (5 bases). The CDR3 loop spans 14 amino acids. The germline gives CDR1 SGHDT, CDR2 YYEEEE. V was pared by 1 base and J by 8 bases, with 15 bases between. CDR3 region: CASSLSPGPGGYTF. DNA of the CDR3: TGTGCCAGCAGCTTGTCTCCGGGCCCAGGGGGCTACACCTTC.

This chain connects TRBV7-3 to TRBJ2-1, with TRBD2 matching 9 bases. From germline, CDR1 is SGHTA and CDR2 FQGTGA. V shed 2 bases and J 7 bases; nucleotides not matched to a gene: 9. The CDR3 length is 16 residues. The CDR3 sequence: CASSLLGTSSGNEQFF. CDR3 nucleotides: TGTGCCAGCAGCTTACTAGGGACTAGCTCCGGGAATGAGCAGTTCTTC.

This chain connects TRBV4-1 to TRBJ1-4, with 10 bases matching TRBD1. With 3 bases clipped from V and 7 bases from J, the junction kept 11 bases outside the gene matches. This CDR3 region has 17 residues. CDR1 is MGHRA, CDR2 YSYEKL, per germline. The CDR3 is CASSQLPTGGAGEKLFF. The CDR3, as DNA: TGCGCCAGCAGCCAGCTACCGACAGGGGGCGCGGGTGAAAAACTGTTTTTT.

The chain is built from TRBV7-2 and TRBJ2-1, with 12 positions matching TRBD2. This CDR3 is built from 15 residues. The germline V gene has CDR1 SGHTA and CDR2 FQGNSA. V shed 6 bases and J 10 bases; nucleotides not matched to a gene: 10. CDR3 coding DNA: TGTGCCAGCAGGAGGGGACTAGCGGGTGAAGGGGAGCAGTTCTTC. Protein sequence: CASRRGLAGEGEQFF.

The CDR3 loop is CASSSKNNRGLSSYEQYF. Written as DNA, the CDR3 is TGTGCCAGCAGCTCTAAAAATAACAGGGGCCTCAGCTCCTACGAGCAGTACTTC. This chain connects TRBV12-1 to TRBJ2-7; the table's D gene call, TRBD1, was not cross checked with the DNA. TRBV12-1 is designated a pseudogene. The CDR3 contains 18 residues.

The chain links TRBV7-2 to TRBJ2-7, with 10 positions matching TRBD1. There are 15 residues in the CDR3. Unmatched junction bases numbered 11, after V lost 6 bases and J lost 6 bases. CDR1 is SGHTA and CDR2 is FQGNSA in the germline V gene. In DNA, the CDR3 is TGTGCCAGCAGACGAGAGGGACAGGGGTTGAGCGAGCAGTACTTC. Its protein is CASRREGQGLSEQYF.

V is TRBV15 and J is TRBJ2-2; 9 bases agree with TRBD2. V gave up 5 bases and J gave up 3 bases; unmatched junction bases: 16. The CDR3 loop spans 19 amino acids. CDR1 is LNHNV, CDR2 YYDKDF, per germline (reference sequence). CDR3 coding DNA: TGTGCCACCAGCCCCCTGGGCGGGAGGGCCTGGACGGACACCGGGGAGCTGTTTTTT. Encoded protein: CATSPLGGRAWTDTGELFF.

The V call is TRBV28, the J call TRBJ1-1; 7 nucleotides line up with TRBD1. The ends lost 3 bases at V and 3 bases at J; junction bases unmatched: 1. Germline CDR1 is MDHEN and CDR2 is SYDVKM. The CDR3 covers 13 residues. Here the CDR3 DNA reads TGTGCCAGCAGTTTCCAGGGGGACACTGAAGCTTTCTTT. Its translation: CASSFQGDTEAFF.

This sequence joins TRBV27 and TRBJ2-2; D uncertain. There are 14 residues in the CDR3. Between the trimmed V and J ends, which lost 2 bases and 5 bases, there was a span of 9 bases. Germline lookup yields CDR1 MNHEY and CDR2 SMNVEV (reference sequence). CDR3 region: CASSLAQLTGELFF. CDR3 nucleotide sequence: TGTGCCAGCAGTTTAGCTCAACTTACCGGGGAGCTGTTTTTT.

This sequence joins TRBV27 and TRBJ2-5; 9 bases map to TRBD2. In germline, CDR1 is MNHEY, CDR2 SMNVEV (reference sequence). V lost 1 base to trimming and J lost 5 bases; unmatched junction nucleotides: 8. This CDR3 is built from 16 residues. CDR3: CASSLFPSGGLETQYF. In DNA form, the CDR3 reads TGTGCCAGCAGTTTATTTCCAAGCGGGGGGCTGGAGACCCAGTACTTC.

This chain links TRBV10-2 with TRBJ2-1; TRBD2 matches 12 bases. CDR1 is WSHSY and CDR2 is SAAADI in the germline V gene. V trimming: 0 bases; J trimming: 9 bases; junction bases outside the gene matches: 9. The CDR3 length is 17 residues. The CDR3 DNA sequence: TGCGCCAGCAGTGAGTCGGTTCTAGCGGGAGGGATTGGTGAGCAGTTCTTC. This gives the protein CASSESVLAGGIGEQFF.